This TCR beta chain originates from a study of T cell responses to AZD1222 COVID-19 vaccine. Libraries were prepared by immunoSEQ multiplex PCR; TCRdb keeps only in-frame clonotypes and omits some of them. Seen here are more than 120,000 clones, roughly 87% observed once, and the top ten hold roughly 1.7%. Comment on this clone: Its matching antigen is unknown.

The CDR3 has 15 residues. Germline CDR1 is LNHDA and CDR2 is SQIVND (reference sequence). The V end was cut by 3 bases, the J end by 0 bases, with 12 bases between. Second-dose intervals of approximately 4 or approximately 12 weeks were pooled. General study results and limits: Vaccine-related CD4 TCRs covered spike, predominating at 160-218 and 743-854. Close to half of all spike-specific TCRs reportedly target regions of the variants that are unmutated.

This receptor was obtained from an adult who received the AZD1222 COVID-19 vaccine. The sequenced sample was peripheral blood, obtained 28 days after the second AZD1222 dose. The chain joins TRBV19 to TRBJ2-7, with D perhaps given as TRBD1 or TRBD2 (6 bases each). The CDR3 nucleotides are TGTGCCAGTAGTATCCTAGGGGGGACCTCCTACGAGCAGTACTTC. Translated, it gives CASSILGGTSYEQYF.